This is a list of T cell receptor beta chains from one sample in a study of control samples from healthy donors and cancer patients. Profiling relied on immunoSEQ multiplex PCR, and the TCRdb table lists in-frame clones only, not all of them. The sample contains approximately 120,000 clones, roughly 91% of which appear only once. Specimen: blood. Every receptor here comes from a man aged 40-49 years in good health. CDR3s include the opening cysteine and the closing phenylalanine or tryptophan. A D gene is named only where the DNA matches it firmly. Clone size is not always given. Where it is, it says once, few, many or a class for expanded clones.

size,J,D,V,CDR3,DNA
NA,TRBJ1-6,TRBD1,TRBV5-6,CASSLRTGANSPLHF,TGTGCCAGCAGCCTAAGGACAGGGGCAAATTCACCCCTCCACTTT
NA,TRBJ2-1,NA,TRBV11-2,CASSSNLYEQFF,TGTGCCAGCAGCTCTAATTTGTATGAGCAGTTCTTC
NA,TRBJ1-4,NA,TRBV7-9,CASRPGIRDEKLFF,TGTGCCAGCAGACCAGGTATTAGGGATGAAAAACTGTTTTTT
NA,TRBJ2-5,TRBD2,TRBV15,CATRGLAVYQETQYF,TGTGCCACCAGGGGGCTAGCGGTGTACCAAGAGACCCAGTACTTC
NA,TRBJ2-2,NA,TRBV30,CACRRLSNTGELFF,TGTGCCTGCCGTCGGCTAAGCAACACCGGGGAGCTGTTTTTT
NA,TRBJ2-1,NA,TRBV6-2/TRBV6-3,CASSKGTSGNNEQFF,TGTGCCAGCAGCAAGGGGACCTCGGGCAACAATGAGCAGTTCTTC
NA,TRBJ1-3,TRBD1,TRBV11-3,CASSRTGGGNTIYF,TGTGCCAGCAGCCGGACAGGGGGCGGAAACACCATATATTTT
NA,TRBJ2-3,TRBD2,TRBV9,CASSISGGNTDTQYF,TGTGCCAGCAGCATCAGCGGGGGAAACACAGATACGCAGTATTTT
NA,TRBJ2-2,NA,TRBV7-2,CASSSGGWTGELFF,TGTGCCAGCAGCTCCGGGGGATGGACCGGGGAGCTGTTTTTT
NA,TRBJ1-2,TRBD1,TRBV29-1,CSTPGGGQGAGYTF,TGCAGCACCCCCGGCGGCGGGCAGGGGGCCGGCTACACCTTC
NA,TRBJ1-4,NA,TRBV6-2/TRBV6-3,CASSSSGRLPGEKLFF,TGTGCCAGCAGTTCTAGCGGACGGCTCCCTGGTGAAAAACTGTTTTTT
NA,TRBJ1-5,NA,TRBV15,CATSRDPGGVSNQPQHF,TGTGCCACCAGCAGAGATCCAGGAGGGGTAAGCAATCAGCCCCAGCATTTT
NA,TRBJ2-5,NA,TRBV11-3,CASSYTIWFPGTQYF,TGTGCCAGCAGCTATACCATTTGGTTCCCCGGGACCCAGTACTTC
NA,TRBJ2-5,TRBD1,TRBV24-1,CATSEPGQGGETQYF,TGTGCCACCAGTGAACCGGGACAGGGAGGAGAGACCCAGTACTTC
NA,TRBJ1-1,NA,TRBV7-2,CASSLSTGAFF,TGTGCCAGCAGCTTATCCACCGGAGCTTTCTTT
once,TRBJ1-1,NA,TRBV10-1,CASSAGQNTEAFF,TGCGCCAGCAGCGCGGGACAGAACACTGAAGCTTTCTTT
few,TRBJ1-5,NA,TRBV7-2,CASSLVGGDQPQHF,TGTGCCAGCAGCTTAGTCGGGGGGGATCAGCCCCAGCATTTT
NA,TRBJ1-1,NA,TRBV11-3,CASSTPRVMNTEAFF,TGTGCCAGCAGCACCCCGAGGGTCATGAACACTGAAGCTTTCTTT
NA,TRBJ1-4,NA,TRBV24-1,CATSPSPGQGLSTNEKLFF,TGTGCCACCAGCCCCAGCCCGGGTCAGGGACTTTCAACTAATGAAAAACTGTTTTTT
once,TRBJ2-7,TRBD2,TRBV5-4,CASSSGTSGTYEQYF,TGTGCCAGCAGCTCCGGGACTAGCGGGACCTACGAGCAGTACTTC
once,TRBJ1-2,NA,TRBV25-1,CASSWENLYGYTF,TGTGCCAGCAGTTGGGAGAACCTCTATGGCTACACCTTC
NA,TRBJ2-7,NA,TRBV19,CASSLDGRPNYEQYF,TGTGCCAGTAGTCTCGACGGACGACCCAACTACGAGCAGTACTTC
NA,TRBJ1-3,NA,TRBV11-3,CASSLSSGNTIYF,TGTGCCAGCAGCTTATCGTCAGGAAACACCATATATTTT
NA,TRBJ2-3,NA,TRBV9,CASSVLVGANTDTQYF,TGTGCCAGCAGCGTGCTAGTGGGGGCGAACACAGATACGCAGTATTTT
NA,TRBJ1-4,TRBD1,TRBV24-1,CATSDSRTGRNEKLFF,TGTGCCACCAGTGATAGCAGGACAGGGCGTAATGAAAAACTGTTTTTT
NA,TRBJ1-5,NA,TRBV6-2/TRBV6-3,CASSFSNQPQHF,TGTGCCAGCAGTTTCTCCAATCAGCCCCAGCATTTT
NA,TRBJ2-2,TRBD1,TRBV5-1,CASSWTGDGGELFF,TGCGCCAGCAGCTGGACAGGGGACGGCGGGGAGCTGTTTTTT
NA,TRBJ1-4,NA,TRBV19,CASMVKGNRVDEKLFF,TGTGCCAGTATGGTTAAAGGAAACAGGGTGGATGAAAAACTGTTTTTT
NA,TRBJ2-5,NA,TRBV18,CASSLDNQETQYF,TGTGCCAGCTCGCTCGACAACCAAGAGACCCAGTACTTC
NA,TRBJ2-7,TRBD2,TRBV9,CASSVLAGASYEQYF,TGTGCCAGCAGCGTACTAGCGGGGGCCTCCTACGAGCAGTACTTC
NA,TRBJ1-4,NA,TRBV9,CASNRKTNEKLFF,TGTGCCAGCAATCGAAAAACTAATGAAAAACTGTTTTTT
NA,TRBJ1-2,NA,TRBV9,CASSVTGTAYGYTF,TGTGCCAGCAGCGTCACCGGGACTGCTTATGGCTACACCTTC
once,TRBJ2-7,TRBD1,TRBV6-6,CASTLTGLAYEQYF,TGTGCCAGCACCCTGACAGGGCTCGCCTACGAGCAGTACTTC
once,TRBJ1-3,NA,TRBV12-3/TRBV12-4,CASSFRRNTIYF,TGTGCCAGCAGCTTTAGAAGAAACACCATATATTTT
NA,TRBJ2-5,TRBD1,TRBV6-5,CASSTGGASETQYF,TGTGCCAGCAGTACAGGGGGCGCGAGCGAGACCCAGTACTTC
NA,TRBJ1-4,NA,TRBV25-1,CASSDPGEDLNEKLFF,TGTGCCAGCAGTGACCCGGGGGAGGACCTCAATGAAAAACTGTTTTTT
NA,TRBJ1-6,NA,TRBV12-3/TRBV12-4,CASSYRENSPLHF,TGTGCCAGCAGTTACAGGGAGAATTCACCCCTCCACTTT
NA,TRBJ2-5,NA,TRBV27,CASSRAGGRETQYF,TGTGCCAGCAGTCGTGCCGGCGGGCGGGAGACCCAGTACTTC
NA,TRBJ2-1,NA,TRBV6-5,CASSAHGEQFF,TGTGCCAGCAGCGCCCATGGTGAGCAGTTCTTC
NA,TRBJ2-7,NA,TRBV4-3,CASSQSRGSYEQYF,TGCGCCAGCAGCCAGAGCCGGGGCTCCTACGAGCAGTACTTC